The 19 T cell receptor beta chains below come from one sample, sequenced in a study of cytomegalovirus exposure and HLA in healthy donors. The PCR used 60 Vbeta and 13 Jbeta primers. The data were produced by immunoSEQ multiplex PCR, yet TCRdb's version contains in-frame clones alone and is incomplete. Altogether 110,000 to 150,000 clones are present, roughly two thirds being singletons, with the ten largest covering roughly an eighth. Sequenced: PBMCs. Receptor source: a human donor in good health.

The chain is built from TRBV5-4 and TRBJ1-3; no firm D call. There are 13 residues in the CDR3. Germline V gene sequence: CDR1 SGHNT, CDR2 YYREEE (reference sequence). Trimming removed 4 bases at V and 8 bases at J, with 13 bases between. CDR3 sequence reads: CASSPEDYHTIYF. The CDR3 DNA is TGTGCCAGCAGCCCTGAGGATTACCACACCATATATTTT. Based on the CDR3 plus reference TRBV5-4 and TRBJ1-3, the full variable domain is ETGVTQSPTHLIKTRGQQVTLRCSSQSGHNTVSWYQQALGQGPQFIFQYYREEENGRGNFPPRFSGLQFPNYSSELNVNALELDDSALYLCASSPEDYHTIYFGEGSWLTVV.

J is TRBJ2-5 and V is TRBV7-9; perhaps TRBD1 as D (6 bases). Trimming removed 5 bases at V and 4 bases at J, with 11 bases between. This CDR3 spans 13 amino acids. Germline V lookup: CDR1 SEHNR, CDR2 FQNEAQ (reference sequence). CDR3 nucleotide sequence: TGTGCCAGCAGCCGGGACACAGCAGAGACCCAGTACTTC. Translation gives CASSRDTAETQYF.

The CDR3 protein is CASSSLQGEEKLFF. The CDR3 DNA is TGTGCCAGCAGCTCACTGCAGGGGGAGGAAAAACTGTTTTTT. V usage is TRBV7-9 and J usage is TRBJ1-4; 7 nucleotides agree with TRBD1. This CDR3 region has 14 residues. Germline V gives CDR1 SEHNR, CDR2 FQNEAQ (reference sequence). J lost 8 bases, V lost 4 bases, and 7 bases had no gene match.

V gene TRBV27 combines with J gene TRBJ1-2; 7 nucleotides align to TRBD1. The germline gives CDR1 MNHEY, CDR2 SMNVEV (reference sequence). With V trimmed by 6 bases and J by 3 bases, 7 bases remained unmatched. The CDR3 runs to 14 residues. The DNA for the CDR3 is TGTGCCAGCAGGCCGGACAGGCGCGACTATGGCTACACCTTC. Translated: CASRPDRRDYGYTF.

The chain is built from TRBV6-5 and TRBJ1-1, with unresolved D. Germline V gives CDR1 MNHEY, CDR2 SVGAGI. Trimming left V 7 bases short and J 1 base short, with 10 bases between. This CDR3 spans 13 amino acids. CDR3 sequence reads: CASNKHANTEAFF. Written as DNA, the CDR3 is TGTGCCAGCAATAAACACGCGAACACTGAAGCTTTCTTT.

There are a few counts of this clone. This chain joins TRBV7-9 and TRBJ2-7, with a weak D call TRBD2 (6 bases). The CDR3 has 15 residues. V lost 4 bases and J lost 3, with 16 bases in between. From germline, CDR1 is SEHNR and CDR2 FQNEAQ (reference sequence). CDR3 in amino acids: CASSSRTSTGYEQYF. The CDR3 DNA reads as TGTGCCAGCAGCTCGCGCACTAGCACTGGCTACGAGCAGTACTTC.

This chain connects TRBV6-8 to TRBJ2-2; 7 bases agree with TRBD1. Germline CDR1 and CDR2: MNHGY and SAAAGT. This CDR3 contains 16 residues. V lost 4 bases to trimming and J lost 5 bases; unmatched junction nucleotides: 10. CDR3 sequence (DNA): TGTGCCAGCAGTTGCTTGACAGGGTTAGGGACCGGGGAGCTGTTTTTT. Its translation: CASSCLTGLGTGELFF.

The rearrangement joins TRBV18 to TRBJ1-5; TRBD1 might be the D (6 bases). V gave up 4 bases and J gave up 1 base, with 14 bases separating them. The CDR3 consists of 16 residues. Per germline, CDR1 KGHSH and CDR2 LQKENI. CDR3 sequence: CASSLSGTNSNQPQHF. CDR3 bases: TGTGCCAGCTCACTCTCCGGGACAAACAGCAATCAGCCCCAGCATTTT.

The chain couples TRBV7-2 to TRBJ1-1; D is ambiguous. V lost 2 bases to trimming and J lost 2 bases, with 12 bases between them. Germline V gene data show CDR1 as SGHTA and CDR2 as FQGNSA. The CDR3 consists of 15 residues. CDR3 bases: TGTGCCAGCAGCTTACCTCGATACTTAAACACTGAAGCTTTCTTT. Translating gives CASSLPRYLNTEAFF.

This clone has more than one count but fewer than ten. The genes are TRBV9 and TRBJ2-7, with 8 nucleotides matching TRBD2. This CDR3 is 14 amino acids long. Germline assignment: CDR1 SGDLS and CDR2 YYNGEE. The trim removed 4 bases at V and 2 bases at J, leaving 5 bases unmatched. In DNA form, the CDR3 reads TGTGCCAGCAGCCCCGGGGGGGACCCCTACGAGCAGTACTTC. As protein: CASSPGGDPYEQYF.

CDR3: CASSFRGGGTDTQYF. As DNA, the CDR3 is TGTGCCAGCAGCTTTCGGGGGGGCGGCACAGATACGCAGTATTTT. The chain recombines TRBV5-4 with TRBJ2-3, with TRBD2 matching over 8 bases. CDR1 and CDR2 from the germline V gene are SGHNT and YYREEE (reference sequence). The CDR3 has 15 residues. V dropped 2 bases and J dropped 1; count of bases not matched to a gene: 3.

This clone showed up just once. This rearrangement joins TRBV2 to TRBJ1-2; no clear D. The CDR3 has 13 amino acids. In germline, CDR1 is SNHLY, CDR2 FYNNEI. Trimming stripped 7 bases from V and 5 bases from J, with 14 bases between. The CDR3 DNA sequence: TGTGCCAGCACCCCGGTAGAGGATTATGGCTACACCTTC. It yields the protein CASTPVEDYGYTF.

This clone turned up a few times. The chain uses TRBV7-2 and TRBJ2-7, with 11 bases aligning to TRBD1. J lost 5 bases, V lost 1 base, and 4 bases had no gene match. CDR3 length: 15 residues. From germline, CDR1 is SGHTA and CDR2 FQGNSA. This chain's CDR3 is CASSLGGQGADEQYF. The CDR3 nucleotides read TGTGCCAGCAGCTTAGGAGGACAGGGGGCGGACGAGCAGTACTTC.

The gene calls are TRBV7-6 and TRBJ2-5; 10 bases are a match to TRBD1. This CDR3 contains 14 residues. Per the germline V gene, CDR1 is SGHVS and CDR2 is FNYEAQ. Trimming took 1 base from V and 4 from J; bases not matched to a gene: 0. This CDR3 is CASSLGDRGETQYF. The CDR3 DNA is TGTGCCAGCAGCTTAGGGGACAGGGGAGAGACCCAGTACTTC.

The chain uses TRBV6-6 and TRBJ1-5; no firm D call. Germline loops: CDR1 MNHNY, CDR2 SVGAGI (reference sequence). CDR3 length: 13 amino acids. V shed 6 bases and J shed 3 bases, with 9 bases lying between them. This chain's CDR3 is CASSTDPNQPQHF. The CDR3 DNA follows: TGTGCCAGCAGCACAGATCCCAATCAGCCCCAGCATTTT.

The rearrangement uses TRBV11-3 and TRBJ2-1, with D possibly being TRBD2 (5 bases). This CDR3 has 15 residues. The germline V gene has CDR1 SGHNT and CDR2 YENEEA. Trimming took off 3 bases at V and 6 bases at J, with 15 bases between the two ends. This chain's CDR3 is CASSFPGLETNEQFF. The CDR3 region has the DNA TGTGCCAGCAGCTTCCCCGGACTCGAAACCAATGAGCAGTTCTTC.

The table lists this clone with a count of one. This chain uses TRBV15 with TRBJ1-3, with 7 bases matching TRBD1. The CDR3 extends over 16 amino acids. V lost 5 bases to trimming and J lost 3 bases; unmatched junction nucleotides: 10. Germline V gene lookup returns CDR1 LNHNV and CDR2 YYDKDF (reference sequence). CDR3 nucleotide sequence: TGTGCCACCAGCTATGAACAGGGGCTGTATGGAAACACCATATATTTT. Its protein is CATSYEQGLYGNTIYF.

This clone turned up a few times. This chain connects TRBV6-1 to TRBJ1-5; no reliable D call. The CDR3 runs to 15 residues. Germline CDR1 and CDR2: MNHNS and SASEGT. V dropped 4 bases and J dropped 0 bases, with 10 bases sitting between them. CDR3 protein: CASSAMGYSNQPQHF. The CDR3 region has the DNA TGTGCCAGCAGTGCGATGGGCTATAGCAATCAGCCCCAGCATTTT.

This CDR3 reads CSVEGDRVSYGYTF. In nucleotides, the CDR3 is TGCAGCGTTGAAGGGGACAGGGTTTCCTATGGCTACACCTTC. This chain links TRBV29-1 with TRBJ1-2; 9 nucleotides agree with TRBD1. The CDR3 is 14 residues long. With V trimmed by 1 base and J by 4 bases, 4 bases remained unmatched. In germline, CDR1 is SQVTM, CDR2 ANQGSEA.